This T cell receptor beta chain is from a study of shared clonotypes between healthy human individuals. Naive CD8 populations comprised CD45RO-negative cells positively selected for CCR7, excluding terminally differentiated effector memory CD45RA+ cells. V shed 6 bases, J shed 2 bases, and the junction held 5 bases outside the gene matches. Germline CDR1 ENHRY, CDR2 SYGVKD. This CDR3 is 15 amino acids long. In the study's own analysis: Filtering differed for immunoSEQ, which gave only junction sequences without quality scores. TCRdb keeps only in-frame clones here, not all; method: immunoSEQ multiplex PCR. The V and J calls and clone size are taken from that table; D and trimming were inferred from the DNA. The sample has around 2.1 million clones; about 93% are singletons.

Sequencing input: naive CD8+ T cells from PBMCs. The chain uses TRBV10-3 and TRBJ2-3, with 10 bases matching TRBD2. This clonotype originated in a man younger than 30 in good health. Some clones in this sample may be carry-over from other donors' samples. The CDR3 sequence: CAIRILAGHTDTQYF. The CDR3 DNA is TGTGCCATCAGGATACTAGCGGGGCACACAGATACGCAGTATTTT.